Below are 17 T cell receptor beta chains sequenced from a single sample in a study of T cell changes during pregnancy in multiple sclerosis (dated by TCRdb to about 2019). Library prep was done by the immunoSEQ multiplex PCR assay. TCRdb limited this immuneACCESS table to in-frame rearrangements with V and J called. A share of clones is missing; checked studies link under half to unresolved V genes, and the rest is unexplained. This sample gives just over 35,000 clones in total; approximately 89% of them show up just once. Jointly, the top ten make up 0.78% of the sample. The sample in question was CD4+ T cells from peripheral blood mononuclear cells, obtained after pregnancy. All receptors derive from a female donor in good health, enrolled as a control in a pregnancy study.

The DNA for the CDR3 is TGTGCCAGCAGTCTCCAGGGGAGGGAAGAGACCCAGTACTTC. Encoded protein: CASSLQGREETQYF. The V gene is TRBV28, the J gene TRBJ2-5; perhaps TRBD2 as D (7 bases). The CDR3 consists of 14 residues. The germline V and J ends were trimmed by 5 bases and 3 bases, with 13 bases remaining between them. CDR1 and CDR2 (germline): MDHEN, SYDVKM.

The genes are TRBV27 and TRBJ1-2, with 7 bases fitting TRBD1. The CDR3 loop spans 13 amino acids. The germline V gene encodes CDR1 MNHEY and CDR2 SMNVEV (reference sequence). V lost 3 bases and J lost 4; bases outside the gene matches: 2. CDR3 loop: CASSFSGGYGYTF. The CDR3 nucleotides read TGTGCCAGCAGTTTTTCAGGGGGCTATGGCTACACCTTC.

The rearrangement links TRBV9 to TRBJ1-1; no firm D call. The V and J ends lost 3 bases and 6 bases respectively, with 15 bases between them. This CDR3 comprises 14 residues. Germline lookup yields CDR1 SGDLS and CDR2 YYNGEE. The CDR3 coding sequence is TGTGCCAGCAGCGCCGGACTGCGGGAATCTGAAGCTTTCTTT. As protein: CASSAGLRESEAFF.

The gene calls are TRBV14 and TRBJ2-7, with D perhaps matching TRBD2 (6 bases). Trimming took 2 bases from V and 2 from J, leaving 13 bases between them. The CDR3 consists of 15 residues. Germline assignment: CDR1 SGHDN and CDR2 FVKESK. In DNA, the CDR3 is TGTGCCAGCAGCCAAAGCTTGGGCGGGACCTACGAGCAGTACTTC. It specifies CASSQSLGGTYEQYF.

The chain is built from TRBV30 and TRBJ2-7; perhaps TRBD1 as D (5 bases). The V end was cut by 0 bases, the J end by 6 bases, with 12 bases between. Per the germline V gene, CDR1 is GTSNPN and CDR2 is SVGIG (reference sequence). CDR3 length: 13 amino acids. CDR3 bases: TGTGCCTGGAGTGTAGCAGGGCCCAGCGAGCAGTACTTC. Its protein product is CAWSVAGPSEQYF.

This clone was observed a single time. This chain joins TRBV19 and TRBJ2-1, with D possibly matching TRBD1 (5 bases). Trimming removed 3 bases from V and 8 bases from J, with 23 bases in between. The CDR3 contains 17 residues. Germline-derived CDR1 and CDR2 are LNHDA and SQIVND (reference sequence). CDR3 loop: CASSMFQGMLSRDEQFF. In DNA, the CDR3 is TGTGCCAGTAGTATGTTCCAGGGTATGTTAAGTCGGGATGAGCAGTTCTTC.

This chain's CDR3 is CASSRQEKLFF. DNA of the CDR3: TGTGCCAGCAGCAGACAGGAAAAACTGTTTTTT. The chain is built from TRBV6-6 and TRBJ1-4; perhaps TRBD1 as D (5 bases). Trimming took 6 bases from V and 8 from J, leaving 7 bases between them. The CDR3 is 11 residues long. In germline, CDR1 is MNHNY, CDR2 SVGAGI (reference sequence).

This sequence joins TRBV4-1 and TRBJ2-5, with D possibly being TRBD1 (6 bases). Germline lookup yields CDR1 MGHRA and CDR2 YSYEKL. The CDR3 covers 17 residues. Trimming left V 4 bases short and J 3 bases short, with 21 bases between. The CDR3 DNA is TGCGCCAGCAGCCCTTTAGCACCGGGACACTCGAAAGAGACCCAGTACTTC. Translation gives CASSPLAPGHSKETQYF.

The chain joins TRBV6-1 to TRBJ2-7; the D gene is possibly TRBD2 (5 bases). Germline V gene sequence: CDR1 MNHNS, CDR2 SASEGT. Trimming took off 5 bases at V and 3 bases at J, with 8 bases between the two ends. CDR3 length: 12 residues. CDR3 in amino acids: CASSLGSYEQYF. In DNA form, the CDR3 reads TGTGCCAGCAGTCTAGGGAGCTACGAGCAGTACTTC.

The gene calls are TRBV19 and TRBJ1-6; 7 bases are shared with TRBD1. CDR1 and CDR2 (germline): LNHDA, SQIVND (reference sequence). Losses at the gene ends were 5 bases for V and 4 bases for J; bases not matched to a gene: 5. The CDR3 runs to 15 residues. Written as DNA, the CDR3 is TGTGCCAGTAGTCCTCCGGGACAGTATAATTCACCCCTCCACTTT. Translation gives CASSPPGQYNSPLHF.

The genes are TRBV6-5 and TRBJ2-1; D is possibly TRBD2 (5 bases). Looked up from germline, CDR1 is MNHEY and CDR2 is SVGAGI. V gave up 3 bases and J gave up 7 bases, with 10 bases separating them. The CDR3 is 13 residues long. The CDR3 sequence: CASSYSWRNEQFF. The DNA of the CDR3 is TGTGCCAGCAGTTATTCGTGGAGGAATGAGCAGTTCTTC.

CDR3 in amino acids: CASSPPTSGDHNEQFF. DNA for the CDR3: TGTGCCAGTAGTCCTCCGACTAGCGGGGACCACAATGAGCAGTTCTTC. The chain employs TRBV19 and TRBJ2-1, with TRBD2 matching 11 bases. The CDR3 is 16 amino acids. With 5 bases clipped from V and 5 bases from J, the junction kept 8 bases outside the gene matches. Germline loops: CDR1 LNHDA, CDR2 SQIVND (reference sequence).

This chain connects TRBV28 to TRBJ2-6; TRBD1 might be the D (6 bases). The germline CDR1 and CDR2 sequences are MDHEN and SYDVKM. This CDR3 is 16 amino acids long. Trimming left V 1 base short and J 8 bases short, with 15 bases between. The CDR3 DNA follows: TGTGCCAGCAGTTTATCCCGACAGGATAACTCCAACGTCCTGACTTTC. This sequence encodes CASSLSRQDNSNVLTF.

DNA of the CDR3: TGCGCCAGCAGCATCGCCGGGGAAAAACTGTTTTTT. Residues: CASSIAGEKLFF. This chain connects TRBV5-1 to TRBJ1-4, with no clear D. The CDR3 has 12 amino acids. Germline CDR1 is SGHRS and CDR2 is YFSETQ. Between the trimmed V and J ends, which lost 4 bases and 8 bases, there was a span of 9 bases.

The rearrangement uses TRBV7-3 and TRBJ1-1; D ambiguous. This CDR3 contains 13 residues. Germline CDR1 reads SGHTA; CDR2 reads FQGTGA. V shed 9 bases and J shed 6 bases, with 17 bases lying between them. CDR3 sequence: CASPPRQISEAFF. The DNA for the CDR3 is TGTGCCAGTCCCCCGAGGCAGATCTCTGAAGCTTTCTTT. Full variable domain (rest looked up from reference TRBV7-3 and TRBJ1-1): GAGVSQTPSNKVTEKGKYVELRCDPISGHTALYWYRQSLGQGPEFLIYFQGTGAADDSGLPNDRFFAVRPEGSVSTLKIQRTERGDSAVYLCASPPRQISEAFFGQGTRLTVV.

The chain recombines TRBV9 with TRBJ1-3; D possibly corresponds to TRBD1 (5 bases). Trimming left V 2 bases short and J 0 bases short, with 12 bases between. Germline V gene data show CDR1 as SGDLS and CDR2 as YYNGEE. The CDR3 loop spans 16 amino acids. CDR3: CASSVGGPLSGNTIYF. Written as DNA, the CDR3 is TGTGCCAGCAGCGTCGGGGGACCCCTCTCTGGAAACACCATATATTTT.

The V call is TRBV25-1, the J call TRBJ1-5, with a tentative D call TRBD1 (6 bases). The V gene's germline CDR1 is MGHDK and CDR2 SYGVNS. With 6 bases removed from V and 4 bases from J, the gap between germline ends came to 10 bases. The CDR3 consists of 13 residues. CDR3 DNA sequence: TGTGCCAGCAGGGGGGCCGGAAATCAGCCCCAGCATTTT. Translated: CASRGAGNQPQHF.